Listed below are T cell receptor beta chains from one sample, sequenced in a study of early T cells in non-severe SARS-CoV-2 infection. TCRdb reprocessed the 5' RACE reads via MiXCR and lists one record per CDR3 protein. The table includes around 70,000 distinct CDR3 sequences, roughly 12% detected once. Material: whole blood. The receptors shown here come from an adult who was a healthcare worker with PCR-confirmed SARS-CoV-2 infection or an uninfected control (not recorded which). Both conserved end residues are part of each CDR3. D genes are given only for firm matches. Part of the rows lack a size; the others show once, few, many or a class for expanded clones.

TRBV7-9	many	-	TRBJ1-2	CASSLVIGSYGYTF	TGTGCCAGCAGCTTAGTTATCGGATCTTATGGCTACACCTTC
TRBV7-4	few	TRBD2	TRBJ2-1	CASSLEDGAGYNEQFF	TGTGCCAGCAGCTTAGAAGACGGAGCGGGGTACAATGAGCAGTTCTTC
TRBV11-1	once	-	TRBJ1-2	CASSPGTFYGYTF	TGTGCCAGCAGCCCTGGGACTTTTTATGGCTACACCTTC
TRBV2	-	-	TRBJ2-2	CASRATGYRELFF	TGTGCCAGCAGGGCTACGGGGTATCGGGAGCTGTTTTTT
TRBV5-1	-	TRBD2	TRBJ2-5	CASSYGLAGGILETQYF	TGCGCCAGCAGCTACGGACTAGCGGGGGGGATACTTGAGACCCAGTACTTC
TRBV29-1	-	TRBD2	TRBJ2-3	CSADAGTSRMDTQYF	TGCAGCGCCGACGCCGGGACTAGCAGAATGGATACGCAGTATTTT
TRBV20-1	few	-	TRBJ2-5	CSAKIVGTQYF	TGCAGTGCTAAGATCGTGGGGACCCAGTACTTC
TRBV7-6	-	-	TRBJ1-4	CASSSPTEPTNEKLFF	TGTGCCAGCAGCTCCCCGACAGAACCAACTAATGAAAAACTGTTTTTT
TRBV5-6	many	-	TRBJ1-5	CASSLKGIQPQHF	TGTGCCAGCAGCTTGAAGGGTATTCAGCCCCAGCATTTT
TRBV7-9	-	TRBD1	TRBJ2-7	CASSLTGTANYEQYF	TGTGCCAGCAGTCTCACCGGGACAGCTAACTACGAGCAGTACTTC
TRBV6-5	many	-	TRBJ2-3	CASSYGSGRGQSVTDTQYF	TGTGCCAGCAGTTACGGTTCCGGGAGAGGGCAGTCGGTCACAGATACGCAGTATTTT
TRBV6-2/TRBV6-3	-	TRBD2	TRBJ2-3	CASSYSTSADTQYF	TGTGCCAGCAGTTACTCGACTAGCGCAGATACGCAGTATTTT
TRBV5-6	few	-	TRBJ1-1	CASSFNRGGRSNTEAFF	TGTGCCAGCAGCTTTAATAGGGGAGGCAGATCTAACACTGAAGCTTTCTTT
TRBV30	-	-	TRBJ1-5	CAWSPESHQPQHF	TGTGCCTGGAGTCCTGAATCGCATCAGCCCCAGCATTTT
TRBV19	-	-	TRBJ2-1	CASSNTYNEQFF	TGTGCCAGTAGTAATACCTACAATGAGCAGTTCTTC
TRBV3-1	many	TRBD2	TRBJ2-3	CASSQEGSGRVTDTQYF	TGTGCCAGCAGCCAAGAGGGGAGCGGGAGGGTCACAGATACGCAGTATTTT
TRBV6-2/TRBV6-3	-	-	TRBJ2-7	CASSFQVLSYEQYF	TGTGCCAGCAGTTTCCAGGTTCTCTCCTACGAGCAGTACTTC
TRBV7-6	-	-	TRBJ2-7	CASSSPGLGIYEQYF	TGTGCCAGCAGCTCCCCGGGTCTGGGTATTTACGAGCAGTACTTC